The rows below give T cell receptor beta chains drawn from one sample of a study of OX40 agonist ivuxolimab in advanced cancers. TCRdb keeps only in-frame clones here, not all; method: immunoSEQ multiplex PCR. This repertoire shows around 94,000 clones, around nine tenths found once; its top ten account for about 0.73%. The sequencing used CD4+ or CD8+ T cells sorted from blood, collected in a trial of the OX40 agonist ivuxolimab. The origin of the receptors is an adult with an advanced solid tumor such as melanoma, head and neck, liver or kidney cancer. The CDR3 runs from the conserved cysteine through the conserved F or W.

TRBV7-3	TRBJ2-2	CASSAPGTHAGELFF
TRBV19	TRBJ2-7	CASSIDPPSGSSYEQYF
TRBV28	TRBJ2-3	CASSLAGADTQYF
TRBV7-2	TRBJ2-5	CASSRDRGRETQYF
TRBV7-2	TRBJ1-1	CASSLMGWTEAFF
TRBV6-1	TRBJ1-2	CASSLQVDYGYTF
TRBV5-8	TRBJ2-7	CASSPRVPGAYEQYF
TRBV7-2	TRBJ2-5	CASSLVGTGAETQYF
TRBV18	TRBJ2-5	CASSPLSAIQETQYF
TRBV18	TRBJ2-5	CASSPGQIGETQYF
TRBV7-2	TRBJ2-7	CASSLVTGRVSSYEQYF
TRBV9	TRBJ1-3	CASSPAEYSGNTIYF
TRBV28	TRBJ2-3	CASSLLVAGSRSTDTQYF
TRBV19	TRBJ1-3	CASRQGAGNTIYF
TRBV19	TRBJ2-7	CATSLAEGLSYEQYF
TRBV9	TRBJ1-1	CASSTGQGLRNTEAFF
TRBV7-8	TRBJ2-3	CASSLSGHTQYF
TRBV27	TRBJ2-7	CASSLGRRSYEQYF
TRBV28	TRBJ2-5	CASSSRVQETQYF
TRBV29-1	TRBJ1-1	CSVFGGSEAFF
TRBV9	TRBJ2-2	CASSVGPASVTGELFF
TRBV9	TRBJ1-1	CASSPQTGGDTEAFF
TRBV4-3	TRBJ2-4	CASSQDLAGGGGIQYF
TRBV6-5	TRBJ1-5	CASSYRPGNQPQHF
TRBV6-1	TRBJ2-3	CASGQDRGEADTQYF
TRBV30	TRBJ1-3	CAWGTSGNTIYF
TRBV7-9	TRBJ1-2	CASSRAGRLGYTF
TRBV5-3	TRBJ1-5	CARSLGLERGGSQPQHF
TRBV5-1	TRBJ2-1	CASSLGYAMRRTGNEQFF
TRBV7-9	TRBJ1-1	CASSLRGNTEAFF
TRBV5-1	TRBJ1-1	CASSLARNTEAFF
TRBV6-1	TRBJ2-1	CASSEEAGGYNEQFF